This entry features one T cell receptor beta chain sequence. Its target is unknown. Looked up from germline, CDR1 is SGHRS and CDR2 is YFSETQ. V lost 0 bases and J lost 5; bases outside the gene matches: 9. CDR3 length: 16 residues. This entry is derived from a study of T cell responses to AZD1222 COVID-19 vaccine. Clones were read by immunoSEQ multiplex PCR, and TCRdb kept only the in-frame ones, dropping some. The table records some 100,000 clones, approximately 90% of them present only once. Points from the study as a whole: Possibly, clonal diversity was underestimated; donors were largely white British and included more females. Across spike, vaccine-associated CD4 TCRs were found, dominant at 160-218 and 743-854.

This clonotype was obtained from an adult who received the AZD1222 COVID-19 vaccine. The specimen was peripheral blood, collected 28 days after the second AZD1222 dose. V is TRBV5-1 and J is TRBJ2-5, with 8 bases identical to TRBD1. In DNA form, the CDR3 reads TGCGCCAGCAGCTTGGCCGCCCAGGGGGCAGGGGAGACCCAGTACTTC. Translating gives CASSLAAQGAGETQYF.